Below, 21 T cell receptor beta chains from the same sample are listed, as sequenced in a study of T cell repertoires in cytomegalovirus infection. TCRdb processed the reads anew with MiXCR; each CDR3 protein has one entry. The data contain about 180,000 distinct CDR3 sequences, about 17% of them singletons. Material: CD8+ T cells from PBMCs. These TCRs come from a human donor in good health (CMV status not recorded). Some clones in this sample may be carry-over from other donors' samples.

This chain joins TRBV12-3 or TRBV12-4 and TRBJ2-2; D unclear. V was pared by 5 bases and J by 3 bases, with 7 bases between. The length of the CDR3 is 13 residues. CDR3 sequence: CASSIQDTGELFF. The DNA for the CDR3 is TGTGCCAGCAGTATACAAGACACCGGGGAGCTGTTTTTT.

V gene TRBV6-1 combines with J gene TRBJ1-1; unclear D gene. There are 12 residues in the CDR3. V lost 7 bases, J lost 1 base, and 7 bases lay in between. The germline gives CDR1 MNHNS, CDR2 SASEGT. This CDR3 reads CASIAANTEAFF. The CDR3 DNA reads as TGTGCCAGCATCGCGGCGAACACTGAAGCTTTCTTT.

This clonotype was seen only a few times. The chain employs TRBV9 and TRBJ2-3; D gene unclear. From germline, CDR1 is SGDLS and CDR2 YYNGEE. Deletions cut 3 bases from V and 4 bases from J, with 12 bases between. The CDR3 is made up of 14 amino acids. CDR3 coding DNA: TGTGCCAGCAGCGCACCCCTACGCGCAGATACGCAGTATTTT. Translated, it gives CASSAPLRADTQYF.

This clonotype was recorded many times. This chain joins TRBV27 and TRBJ1-1, with unresolved D. CDR1 and CDR2 (germline): MNHEY, SMNVEV (reference sequence). V was trimmed by 7 bases and J by 1 base, leaving 10 bases between them. This CDR3 has 13 residues. CDR3 sequence (DNA): TGTGCCAGCAAAATCAGCCCGAACACTGAAGCTTTCTTT. This sequence encodes CASKISPNTEAFF.

This clonotype was observed a few times. The V and J genes are TRBV6-2 or TRBV6-3 and TRBJ1-1; 7 bases are a match to TRBD1. V shed 5 bases and J 0 bases; nucleotides not matched to a gene: 6. This CDR3 comprises 15 residues. Germline CDR1 and CDR2: MNHEY and SVGEGT. The CDR3 reads CASSPIRGMNTEAFF. The CDR3 DNA follows: TGTGCCAGCAGTCCGATCAGGGGGATGAACACTGAAGCTTTCTTT.

Only a few counts were recorded for this clonotype. V gene TRBV4-1 combines with J gene TRBJ2-7; 10 nucleotides align to TRBD1. J was trimmed by 2 bases and V by 3 bases; bases with no gene match: 1. CDR1 MGHRA and CDR2 YSYEKL come from the germline V gene. This CDR3 region has 14 residues. The CDR3 loop is CASSQDRGAYEQYF. CDR3 DNA: TGCGCCAGCAGCCAGGACAGGGGGGCCTACGAGCAGTACTTC.

This chain connects TRBV12-5 to TRBJ1-1, with a weak D call TRBD1 (6 bases). The CDR3 loop spans 14 amino acids. In germline, CDR1 is LGHNT, CDR2 FRNRAP. Deletions cut 5 bases from V and 9 bases from J, with 19 bases between. The CDR3 here is CASGPTEGGSKAFF. The CDR3 coding sequence is TGTGCTAGTGGTCCGACGGAGGGGGGATCCAAAGCTTTCTTT.

This clonotype appeared a few times. CDR3 amino acids: CASSLGRVTEAFF. The CDR3 DNA sequence: TGTGCCAGCAGTCTCGGCAGGGTCACTGAAGCTTTCTTT. The rearrangement uses TRBV27 and TRBJ1-1, with D possibly matching TRBD1 (5 bases). CDR3 size: 13 residues. Trimming removed 5 bases at V and 4 bases at J, with 11 bases between. Germline values: CDR1 MNHEY, CDR2 SMNVEV (reference sequence).

This chain joins TRBV6-2 or TRBV6-3 and TRBJ2-1; 7 bases are shared with TRBD2. Per the germline V gene, CDR1 is MNHEY and CDR2 is SVGEGT. The CDR3 extends over 15 amino acids. Trimming cost V 7 bases and J 3 bases; bases outside gene matches: 9. CDR3 bases: TGTGCCAGCACGCCGGCTAGCGGACTCTACAATGAGCAGTTCTTC. Translated, it gives CASTPASGLYNEQFF.

This clonotype was seen more than once but under ten times. The chain carries TRBV11-2 and TRBJ2-3, with D unclear. The CDR3 sequence is 18 residues long. CDR1 and CDR2 (germline): SGHAT, FQNNGV. V lost 4 bases, J lost 0 bases, and 20 bases lay in between. CDR3 coding DNA: TGTGCCAGCAGCTCGAGACCCATACAGCGTGCTAGCACAGATACGCAGTATTTT. It codes for CASSSRPIQRASTDTQYF. Complete variable domain (other parts from reference TRBV11-2 and TRBJ2-3): EAGVAQSPRYKIIEKRQSVAFWCNPISGHATLYWYQQILGQGPKLLIQFQNNGVVDDSQLPKDRFSAERLKGVDSTLKIQPAKLEDSAVYLCASSSRPIQRASTDTQYFGPGTRLTVL.

As to this clonotype: One end of the junction does not line up with germline, which may come from a read error. V usage is TRBV20-1 and J usage is TRBJ1-1; D ambiguous. Per germline, CDR1 DFQATT and CDR2 SNEGSKA (reference sequence). This CDR3 contains 10 residues. DNA for the CDR3: TGCAGTGCTATCGACACGGAAGCTTTCTTT. This codes for CSAIDTEAFF.

This clonotype was seen a handful of times. The CDR3 sequence: CASSPSQGRETQYF. The CDR3 bases are TGTGCCAGCAGCCCCTCCCAGGGGAGGGAGACCCAGTACTTC. The chain recombines TRBV6-5 with TRBJ2-5; D tentatively reads TRBD1 or TRBD2 (6 bases each). This CDR3 is 14 amino acids long. Germline assignment: CDR1 MNHEY and CDR2 SVGAGI. V dropped 6 bases and J dropped 5 bases, with 16 bases sitting between them.

This clonotype was counted ten times or more. This rearrangement joins TRBV7-6 to TRBJ1-2; D call uncertain. V dropped 1 base and J dropped 8 bases, with 14 bases sitting between them. Germline CDR1 reads SGHVS; CDR2 reads FNYEAQ. The CDR3 is 14 amino acids. The CDR3 nucleotides are TGTGCCAGCAGCTTAGGGGGAGGGCTCAGAGGCTACACCTTC. This translates into CASSLGGGLRGYTF.

This clonotype was detected only a few times. Here the CDR3 reads CASSFAQGSQPQHF. For the CDR3, the DNA is TGTGCCAGCAGTTTTGCCCAGGGGAGTCAGCCCCAGCATTTT. V usage is TRBV27 and J usage is TRBJ1-5; tentatively, D is TRBD1 (6 bases). CDR3 length equals 14 residues. Trimming took 3 bases from V and 6 from J, leaving 12 bases between them. Per germline, CDR1 MNHEY and CDR2 SMNVEV (reference sequence).

Only a few counts were recorded for this clonotype. The V and J genes are TRBV18 and TRBJ1-2, with a possible D match to TRBD1 (6 bases). Germline lookup yields CDR1 KGHSH and CDR2 LQKENI. V lost 3 bases and J 0 bases, leaving 14 bases between the germline ends. The CDR3 contains 16 residues. Here the CDR3 reads CASSPSDRPANYGYTF. The CDR3, as DNA: TGTGCCAGCTCACCTTCCGACAGGCCAGCTAACTATGGCTACACCTTC.

The CDR3 protein is CASSSGLAGTNTGELFF. The CDR3 nucleotides read TGTGCCAGCAGCTCCGGACTAGCGGGGACGAACACCGGGGAGCTGTTTTTT. This chain connects TRBV7-2 to TRBJ2-2; TRBD2 agrees at 12 bases. Germline CDR1 is SGHTA and CDR2 is FQGNSA. The CDR3 has 17 amino acids. Trimming cost V 4 bases and J 0 bases; bases outside gene matches: 3.

V is TRBV27 and J is TRBJ2-3; D not certain. The CDR3 is 13 residues long. The V end was cut by 3 bases, the J end by 2 bases, with 6 bases between. CDR1 and CDR2 (germline): MNHEY, SMNVEV (reference sequence). CDR3: CASSLSLTDTQYF. CDR3 DNA sequence: TGTGCCAGCAGTTTGTCCCTCACAGATACGCAGTATTTT.

DNA of the CDR3: TGTGCCAGCAGCCCACGGACAAGGACGGCCTACGAGCAGTACTTC. It encodes CASSPRTRTAYEQYF. The chain links TRBV7-9 to TRBJ2-7, with D tentatively TRBD1 (5 bases). The CDR3 spans 15 residues. CDR1 SEHNR and CDR2 FQNEAQ come from the germline V gene (reference sequence). V was clipped by 5 bases and J by 2 bases, with 16 bases between them.

This clonotype was seen a handful of times. The DNA of the CDR3 is TGTGCCAGCAGCCCCCGCTGGGCCTACGAGCAGTACTTC. It is translated as CASSPRWAYEQYF. V gene TRBV7-9 combines with J gene TRBJ2-7; D gene uncertain. The V and J ends lost 5 bases and 2 bases respectively, with 10 bases between them. The CDR3 sequence is 13 residues long. Germline CDR1 SEHNR, CDR2 FQNEAQ (reference sequence).

This clonotype was detected a few times. The chain uses TRBV20-1 and TRBJ1-4, with TRBD1 identical over 8 bases. V shed 1 base and J 7 bases; nucleotides not matched to a gene: 14. Germline CDR1 is DFQATT and CDR2 is SNEGSKA (reference sequence). The CDR3 sequence is 17 residues long. CDR3 in DNA: TGCAGTGCTAGAGGAGGGGGAGAGACAGGGGAAAGTGAAAAACTGTTTTTT. This sequence encodes CSARGGGETGESEKLFF.

This clonotype was counted between two and nine times. The rearrangement links TRBV7-8 to TRBJ2-4; weak D call: TRBD1 (6 bases). Between the trimmed V and J ends, which lost 2 bases and 10 bases, there was a span of 12 bases. The germline gives CDR1 SGHVS, CDR2 FQNEAQ. The CDR3 contains 13 residues. The CDR3 bases are TGTGCCAGCAGCTTAACAGGGCGCAGGATTCAGTACTTC. Translated, it gives CASSLTGRRIQYF.